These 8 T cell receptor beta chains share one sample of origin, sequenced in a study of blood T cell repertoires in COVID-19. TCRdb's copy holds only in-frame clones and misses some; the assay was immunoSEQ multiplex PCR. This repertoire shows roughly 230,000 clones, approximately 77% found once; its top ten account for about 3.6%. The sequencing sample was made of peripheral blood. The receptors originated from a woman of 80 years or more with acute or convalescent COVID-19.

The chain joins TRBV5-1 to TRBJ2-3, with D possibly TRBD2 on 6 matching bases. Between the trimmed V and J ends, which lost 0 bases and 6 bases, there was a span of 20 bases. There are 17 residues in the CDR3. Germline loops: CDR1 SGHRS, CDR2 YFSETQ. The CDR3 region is CASSLGPAGPSRDTQYF. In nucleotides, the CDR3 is TGCGCCAGCAGCTTGGGTCCAGCGGGCCCCTCTCGGGATACGCAGTATTTT.

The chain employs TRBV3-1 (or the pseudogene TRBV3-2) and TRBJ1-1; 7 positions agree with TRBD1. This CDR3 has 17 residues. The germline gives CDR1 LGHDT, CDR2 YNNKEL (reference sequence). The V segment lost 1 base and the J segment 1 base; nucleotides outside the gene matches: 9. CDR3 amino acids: CASSQGVTGPRNTEAFF. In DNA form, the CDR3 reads TGTGCCAGCAGCCAAGGCGTGACAGGGCCGAGGAACACTGAAGCTTTCTTT.

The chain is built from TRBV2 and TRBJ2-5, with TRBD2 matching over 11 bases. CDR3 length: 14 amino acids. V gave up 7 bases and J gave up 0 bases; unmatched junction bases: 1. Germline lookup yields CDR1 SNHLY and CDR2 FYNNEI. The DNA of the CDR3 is TGTGCCAGCAAGGGACTAGCGGACCAAGAGACCCAGTACTTC. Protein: CASKGLADQETQYF.

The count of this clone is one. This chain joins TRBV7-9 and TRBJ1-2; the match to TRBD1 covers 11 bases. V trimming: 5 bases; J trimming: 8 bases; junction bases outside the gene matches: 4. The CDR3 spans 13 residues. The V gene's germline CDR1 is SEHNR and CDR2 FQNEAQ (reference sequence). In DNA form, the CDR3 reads TGTGCCAGCAGCCCGGGACAGGGGGGAGGCTACACCTTC. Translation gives CASSPGQGGGYTF.

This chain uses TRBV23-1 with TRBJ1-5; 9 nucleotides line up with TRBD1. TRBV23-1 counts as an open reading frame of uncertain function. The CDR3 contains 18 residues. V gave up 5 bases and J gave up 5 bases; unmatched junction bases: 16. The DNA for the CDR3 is TGCGCCAGCAGTTCACTTCCCGGGACAGGGACGTCCGATCAGCCCCAGCATTTT. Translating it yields CASSSLPGTGTSDQPQHF.

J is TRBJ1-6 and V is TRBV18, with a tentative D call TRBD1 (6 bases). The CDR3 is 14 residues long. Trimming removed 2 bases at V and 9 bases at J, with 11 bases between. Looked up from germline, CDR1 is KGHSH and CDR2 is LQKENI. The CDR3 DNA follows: TGTGCCAGCTCACCAGAACAGGGCAGTTCACCCCTCCACTTT. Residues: CASSPEQGSSPLHF.

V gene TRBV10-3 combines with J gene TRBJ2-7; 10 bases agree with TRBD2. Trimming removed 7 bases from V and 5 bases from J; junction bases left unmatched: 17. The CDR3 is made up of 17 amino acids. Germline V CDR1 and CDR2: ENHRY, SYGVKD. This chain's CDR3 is CAITPSGGASGFDEQYF. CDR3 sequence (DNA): TGTGCCATCACCCCCAGCGGGGGGGCCTCCGGGTTCGACGAGCAGTACTTC.

In nucleotides, the CDR3 is TGTGCCATCAGTGAGTCAGAGGGTTTGGGCTACACCTTC. Protein sequence: CAISESEGLGYTF. The gene calls are TRBV10-3 and TRBJ1-2; D is ambiguous. Between the trimmed V and J ends, which lost 0 bases and 8 bases, there was a span of 10 bases. There are 13 residues in the CDR3. CDR1 and CDR2 from the germline V gene are ENHRY and SYGVKD.